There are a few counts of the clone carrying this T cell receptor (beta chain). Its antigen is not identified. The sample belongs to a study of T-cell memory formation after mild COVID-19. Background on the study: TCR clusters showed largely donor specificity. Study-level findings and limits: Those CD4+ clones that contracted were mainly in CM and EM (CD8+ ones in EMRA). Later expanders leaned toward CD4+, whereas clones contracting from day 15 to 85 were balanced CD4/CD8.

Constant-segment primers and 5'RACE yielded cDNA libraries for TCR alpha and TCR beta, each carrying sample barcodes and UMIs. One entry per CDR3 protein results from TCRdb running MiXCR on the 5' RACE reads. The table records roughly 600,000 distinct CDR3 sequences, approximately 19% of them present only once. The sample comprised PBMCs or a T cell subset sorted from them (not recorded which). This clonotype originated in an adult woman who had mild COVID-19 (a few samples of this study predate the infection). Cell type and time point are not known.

As DNA, the CDR3 is TGCGCCAGCAGCCAAGTTCGGAGTTATGGCTACACCTTC. This translates into CASSQVRSYGYTF. The chain combines TRBV4-3 with TRBJ1-2; D is uncertain. Germline CDR1 reads LGHNA; CDR2 reads YSLEER. There are 13 residues in the CDR3. The V and J ends lost 1 base and 5 bases respectively, with 8 bases between them.